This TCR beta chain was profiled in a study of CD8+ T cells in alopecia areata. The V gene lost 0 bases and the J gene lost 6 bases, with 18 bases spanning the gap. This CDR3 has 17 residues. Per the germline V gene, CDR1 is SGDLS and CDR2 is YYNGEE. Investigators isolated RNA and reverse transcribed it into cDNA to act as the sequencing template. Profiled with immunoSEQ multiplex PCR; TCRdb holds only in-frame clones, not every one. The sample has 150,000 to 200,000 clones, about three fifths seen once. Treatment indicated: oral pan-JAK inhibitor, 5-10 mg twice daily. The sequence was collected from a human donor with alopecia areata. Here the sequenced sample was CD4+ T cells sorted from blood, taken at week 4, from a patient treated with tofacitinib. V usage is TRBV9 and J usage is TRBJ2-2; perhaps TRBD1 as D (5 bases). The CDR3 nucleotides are TGTGCCAGCAGCGTAGATCTTATGACAGTGAATTCCGGGGAGCTGTTTTTT. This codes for CASSVDLMTVNSGELFF.